This TCR beta chain was sequenced for a study of PD-1 and CTLA-4 blockade in melanoma. A few counts support this clone. Trimming stripped 0 bases from V and 9 bases from J, with 0 bases between. Germline V gene data show CDR1 as SNHLY and CDR2 as FYNNEI. The CDR3 runs 10 residues. This table comes from immunoSEQ multiplex PCR, and its TCRdb copy is limited to in-frame clones, with some not included. In the table there are 16,000 or so clones, 73% of which are singletons. The sequence was collected from a human donor with melanoma. The genes are TRBV2 and TRBJ2-4; D uncertain. The sample was CD8+ T cells from peripheral blood, taken before anti-PD-1 treatment. CDR3 DNA sequence: TGTGCCAGCAGTGAAGCCATTCAGTACTTC. This codes for CASSEAIQYF.